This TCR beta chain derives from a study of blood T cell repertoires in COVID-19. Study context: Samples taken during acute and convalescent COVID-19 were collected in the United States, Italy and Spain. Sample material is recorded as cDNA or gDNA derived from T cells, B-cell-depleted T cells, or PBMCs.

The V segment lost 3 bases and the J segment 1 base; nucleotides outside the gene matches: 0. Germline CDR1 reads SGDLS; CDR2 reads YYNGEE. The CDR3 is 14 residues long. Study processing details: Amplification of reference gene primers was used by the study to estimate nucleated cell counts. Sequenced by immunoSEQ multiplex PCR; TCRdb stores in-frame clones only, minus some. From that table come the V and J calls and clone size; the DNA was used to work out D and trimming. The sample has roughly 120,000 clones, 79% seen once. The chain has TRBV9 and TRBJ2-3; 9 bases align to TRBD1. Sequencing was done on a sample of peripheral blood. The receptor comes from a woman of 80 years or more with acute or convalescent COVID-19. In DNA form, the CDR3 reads TGTGCCAGCAGCGGGGACAGGGGCACAGATACGCAGTATTTT. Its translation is CASSGDRGTDTQYF. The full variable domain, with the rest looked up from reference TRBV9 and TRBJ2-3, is DSGVTQTPKHLITATGQRVTLRCSPRSGDLSVYWYQQSLDQGLQFLIQYYNGEERAKGNILERFSAQQFPDLHSELNLSSLELGDSALYFCASSGDRGTDTQYFGPGTRLTVL.